These T cell receptor beta chains were read from a single sample in a study of blood T cells in healthy people across ages. TCRdb passed the 5' RACE reads through MiXCR, listing each CDR3 protein once. The table records over 1,500,000 distinct CDR3 sequences, 30% to 40% of them present only once. The sequenced material came from blood. These receptors were taken from a human donor in good health. Both conserved end residues are part of each CDR3. A D gene is named only where the DNA matches it firmly. Clone size, where shown, is once, few, many, or a class for clones that have expanded.

v_gene	abundance	j_gene	d_gene	CDR3nt	CDR3aa
TRBV6-5	NA	TRBJ2-1	NA	TGTGCCAGCAGTTACGGGGGCCACCGCGATGAGCAGTTCTTC	CASSYGGHRDEQFF
TRBV6-6	few	TRBJ2-1	NA	TGTGCCAGCAGTTACTCGGAGCTGGCTGAGCAGTTCTTC	CASSYSELAEQFF
TRBV7-2	NA	TRBJ2-5	TRBD2	TGTGCCAGCAGCTTACAAGGGCGGGGGGTTGGGGAGACCCAGTACTTC	CASSLQGRGVGETQYF
TRBV24-1	few	TRBJ2-5	TRBD1	TGTGCCACCAGTGGTCCCGGGACAGATCAACTAGATCAAGAGACCCAGTACTTC	CATSGPGTDQLDQETQYF
TRBV15	NA	TRBJ2-2	NA	TGTGCCACCAGCAGAGATCCGGGGTGGGTCGGGGAGCTGTTTTTT	CATSRDPGWVGELFF
TRBV29-1	few	TRBJ2-5	TRBD1	TGCAGCGTTGGTGGCGGGACAGGGGGCAGGGAGCAGTACTTC	CSVGGGTGGREQYF
TRBV6-2/TRBV6-3	NA	TRBJ2-1	NA	TGTGCCAGCACACCGACAGGCTCCTACAATGAGCAGTTCTTC	CASTPTGSYNEQFF
TRBV9	many	TRBJ2-7	NA	TGTGCCAGCAGCCCAGGGGGGACGGGCGTCTACGAGCAGTACTTC	CASSPGGTGVYEQYF
TRBV10-3	NA	TRBJ1-2	TRBD1	TGTGCCATCAGCCCCAGTGGTGACAGGGGCTATGGCTACACCTTC	CAISPSGDRGYGYTF
TRBV12-3/TRBV12-4	few	TRBJ1-5	NA	TGTGCCAGCAGTATGGGGGGCGGCCAGCCCCAGCATTTT	CASSMGGGQPQHF
TRBV7-2	few	TRBJ2-7	NA	TGTGCCAGCAGCTTAGGGAGACAGAACTTATACGAGCAGTACTTC	CASSLGRQNLYEQYF
TRBV3-1	NA	TRBJ2-6	NA	TGTGCCAGCAGCCAAGGGCTTCCTCCGGGCTCTGGGGCCAACGTCCTGACTTTC	CASSQGLPPGSGANVLTF
TRBV6-5	few	TRBJ1-4	NA	TGTGCCACCACCCTCACGGGGGGGAATGAAAAACTGTTTTTT	CATTLTGGNEKLFF
TRBV20-1	few	TRBJ2-7	TRBD1	TGCAGTGCTAGAGATACCGGGACAGACTACGAGCAGTACTTC	CSARDTGTDYEQYF
TRBV9	NA	TRBJ1-2	NA	TGTGCCAGCAGCGTAGATAAGGATGGTGACAGAACTTTTGGTGGCTACACCTTC	CASSVDKDGDRTFGGYTF
TRBV7-8	NA	TRBJ2-7	TRBD1	TGTGCCAGCAGCTACTCTAACAGGGGAAGCAATGAGCAGTACTTC	CASSYSNRGSNEQYF
TRBV27	few	TRBJ1-2	NA	TGTGCCAGCAGCAAACTTAGGACGACGCCTGGGGATGGCTACACCTTC	CASSKLRTTPGDGYTF
TRBV12-3/TRBV12-4	NA	TRBJ2-1	NA	TGTGCCAGCAACATAAGGTCCCGGGGGGCCCCCTACAATGAGCAGTTCTTC	CASNIRSRGAPYNEQFF
TRBV25-1	NA	TRBJ2-7	NA	TGTGCCGGCAATACGGAGGGGGTGGCCTACGAGCAGTACTTC	CAGNTEGVAYEQYF
TRBV5-1	few	TRBJ2-1	NA	TGCGCCAGCAGCTTGAGTTGGGATGAGCAGTTCTTC	CASSLSWDEQFF
TRBV7-9	few	TRBJ2-3	NA	TGTGCCAGCGAATCTCTCGACCCCAGCACAGATACGCAGTATTTT	CASESLDPSTDTQYF
TRBV11-3	NA	TRBJ2-1	NA	TGTGCCAGCAGCTTAGATGGATGGGAGCAGTTCTTC	CASSLDGWEQFF
TRBV20-1	many	TRBJ2-3	TRBD2	TGCAGTGCTAGAGACCTAGCGGGGGGCACGGCTACAGATACGCAGTATTTT	CSARDLAGGTATDTQYF
TRBV28	few	TRBJ2-3	NA	TGTGCCAGCAGCCCCCCTCCCCCAGATACGCAGTATTTT	CASSPPPPDTQYF
TRBV29-1	NA	TRBJ2-3	NA	TGCAGCGCCGGCTGGGGTGGCGCAGATACGCAGTATTTT	CSAGWGGADTQYF
TRBV7-3	NA	TRBJ2-1	NA	TGTGCCAGCAGCTCCTCGCGGGGCACCTACAATGAGCAGTTCTTC	CASSSSRGTYNEQFF
TRBV18	NA	TRBJ2-7	NA	TGTGCCAGCTCACCTAGCGTCCCATCCTACAATGAGCAGTACTTC	CASSPSVPSYNEQYF
TRBV6-2/TRBV6-3	NA	TRBJ2-1	NA	TGTGCCAGCAGCATGAGGAGGGAGTACAATGAGCAGTTCTTC	CASSMRREYNEQFF
TRBV6-1	NA	TRBJ1-2	NA	TGTGCCAGCAGTGAACCCCGGACAGATCTTAACTATGGCTACACCTTC	CASSEPRTDLNYGYTF
TRBV6-5	NA	TRBJ1-1	NA	TGTGCCAGCGCTCGGCCTGGCACTGAAGCTTTCTTT	CASARPGTEAFF
TRBV5-1	few	TRBJ2-7	NA	TGCGCCAGCAGTGTGCTGGCCAAGGAGGCCTACGAGCAGTACTTC	CASSVLAKEAYEQYF
TRBV12-3/TRBV12-4	many	TRBJ2-1	NA	TGTGCCAGCAGTTCCTTGGATGAGCAGTTCTTC	CASSSLDEQFF
TRBV29-1	NA	TRBJ1-2	TRBD1	TGCAGCGTTGAATCGCGAGGAGGGGGCGCATATGGCTACACCTTC	CSVESRGGGAYGYTF
TRBV6-5	few	TRBJ1-1	TRBD1	TGTGCCAGCAGCAAGAACAGGGGGATTTTTGCTGAAGCTTTCTTT	CASSKNRGIFAEAFF
TRBV12-3/TRBV12-4	few	TRBJ2-1	NA	TGTGCCAGTGGAGCGCAGGGTATTCATGAGCAGTTCTTC	CASGAQGIHEQFF
TRBV2	NA	TRBJ2-7	NA	TGTGCCAGCACCGAGACACCGATTACCTACGAGCAGTACTTC	CASTETPITYEQYF
TRBV3-1	once	TRBJ2-7	NA	TGTGCCAGCAGCCGGGGAGTCCTATGGTACGAGCAGTACTTC	CASSRGVLWYEQYF
TRBV7-2	few	TRBJ2-4	NA	TGTGCCAGCAGCTTAGACGGTGTGATCTCCAAAAACATTCAGTACTTC	CASSLDGVISKNIQYF
TRBV14	NA	TRBJ2-1	TRBD2	TGTGCCAGCAGCGCACTAGCGGGGGCCGGGGATGAGCAGTTCTTC	CASSALAGAGDEQFF
TRBV9	few	TRBJ2-7	TRBD1	TGTGCCAGCAGCGTAGGGGACAGGGCCTACGAGCAGTACTTC	CASSVGDRAYEQYF
TRBV6-4	NA	TRBJ2-1	NA	TGTGCCAGCAGTGGCAAACTCGGGTCCTACAACGAGCAGTTCTTC	CASSGKLGSYNEQFF
TRBV29-1	few	TRBJ1-1	NA	TGCAGCGTGGAACAACTAATGGAGCGTACTGAAGCTTTCTTT	CSVEQLMERTEAFF
TRBV29-1	NA	TRBJ2-3	TRBD1	TGCAGCGTCGAGGGACAGGAGGACACAGATACGCAGTATTTT	CSVEGQEDTDTQYF
TRBV7-8	once	TRBJ2-7	TRBD1	TGTGCCAGCAGATTTGGGACAGCCGCCCGGGGCGAGCAGTACTTC	CASRFGTAARGEQYF
TRBV4-2	NA	TRBJ1-2	NA	TGTGCCAGCAGCCTTGGGGGGAGAAAATCTAACTATGGCTACACCTTC	CASSLGGRKSNYGYTF
TRBV27	once	TRBJ2-5	TRBD1	TGTGCCAGCAGTAGACTTTCGAGACAGGGGTGGGTAACCCAGTACTTC	CASSRLSRQGWVTQYF
TRBV4-1	few	TRBJ2-7	NA	TGCGCCAGCAGCCAAGAATTGTGGCTTACCTACGAGCAGTACTTC	CASSQELWLTYEQYF
TRBV12-3/TRBV12-4	NA	TRBJ2-3	NA	TGTGCCAGCAGTTTGCGGGACAGACATAGCACAGATACGCAGTATTTT	CASSLRDRHSTDTQYF
TRBV6-5	NA	TRBJ2-7	TRBD2	TGTGCCAGCAGTTACGCGCGGGGGAACGACTACGAGCAGTACTTC	CASSYARGNDYEQYF